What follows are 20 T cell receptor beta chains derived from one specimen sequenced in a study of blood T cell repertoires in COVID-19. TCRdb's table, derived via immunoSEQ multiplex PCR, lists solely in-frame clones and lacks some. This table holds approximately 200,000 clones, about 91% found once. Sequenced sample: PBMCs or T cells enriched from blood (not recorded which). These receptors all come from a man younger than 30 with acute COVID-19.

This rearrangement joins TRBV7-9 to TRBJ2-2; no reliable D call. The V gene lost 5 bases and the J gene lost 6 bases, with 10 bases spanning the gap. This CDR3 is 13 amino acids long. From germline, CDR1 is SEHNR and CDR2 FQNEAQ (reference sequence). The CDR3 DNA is TGTGCCAGCAGCAGAAGCCGGGCCGGGGAGCTGTTTTTT. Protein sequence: CASSRSRAGELFF.

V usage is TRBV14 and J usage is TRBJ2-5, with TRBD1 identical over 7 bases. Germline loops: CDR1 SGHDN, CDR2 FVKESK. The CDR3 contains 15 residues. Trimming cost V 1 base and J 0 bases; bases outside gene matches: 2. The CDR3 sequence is CASSQVGGNQETQYF. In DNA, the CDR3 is TGTGCCAGCAGCCAAGTAGGGGGCAACCAAGAGACCCAGTACTTC.

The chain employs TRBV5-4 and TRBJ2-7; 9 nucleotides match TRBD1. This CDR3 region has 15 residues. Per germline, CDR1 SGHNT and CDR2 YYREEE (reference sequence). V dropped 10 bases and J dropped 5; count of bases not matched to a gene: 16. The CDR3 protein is CAGSGSGTGLNEQYF. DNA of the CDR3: TGTGCCGGAAGCGGGTCCGGGACAGGGCTCAACGAGCAGTACTTC.

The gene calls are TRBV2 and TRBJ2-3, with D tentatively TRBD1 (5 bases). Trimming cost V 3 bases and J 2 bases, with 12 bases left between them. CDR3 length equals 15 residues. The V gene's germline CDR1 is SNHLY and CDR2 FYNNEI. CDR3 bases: TGTGCCAGCAGTGAGTTGGCAGGGATCACAGATACGCAGTATTTT. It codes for CASSELAGITDTQYF.

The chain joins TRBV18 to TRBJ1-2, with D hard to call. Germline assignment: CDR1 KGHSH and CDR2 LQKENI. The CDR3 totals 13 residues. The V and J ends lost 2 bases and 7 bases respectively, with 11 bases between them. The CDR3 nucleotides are TGTGCCAGCTCACCAAAGGAGATCTCTGGCTACACCTTC. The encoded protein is CASSPKEISGYTF.

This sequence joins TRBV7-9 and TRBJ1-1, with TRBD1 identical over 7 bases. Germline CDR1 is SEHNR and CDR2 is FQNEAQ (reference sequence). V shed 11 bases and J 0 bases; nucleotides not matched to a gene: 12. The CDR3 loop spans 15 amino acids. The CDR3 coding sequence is TGTGCCGGAGACGACTCCGGGACAGTGAACACTGAAGCTTTCTTT. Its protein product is CAGDDSGTVNTEAFF.

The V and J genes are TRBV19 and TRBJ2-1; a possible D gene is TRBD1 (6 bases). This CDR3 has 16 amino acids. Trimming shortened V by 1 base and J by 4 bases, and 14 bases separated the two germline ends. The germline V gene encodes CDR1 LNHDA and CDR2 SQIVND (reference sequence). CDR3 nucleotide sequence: TGTGCCAGTAGTATAGGTTCCAGGGGCGTTTACAATGAGCAGTTCTTC. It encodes CASSIGSRGVYNEQFF.

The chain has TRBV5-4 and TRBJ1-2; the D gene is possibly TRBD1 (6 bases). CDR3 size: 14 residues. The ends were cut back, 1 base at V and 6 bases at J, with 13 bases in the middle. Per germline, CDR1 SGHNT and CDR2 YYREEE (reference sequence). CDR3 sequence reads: CASSLSQGIDGYTF. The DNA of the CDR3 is TGTGCCAGCAGCTTGTCGCAGGGGATCGATGGCTACACCTTC.

CDR3 loop: CASSLSVSGRITDTQYF. The DNA for the CDR3 is TGTGCCAGCAGTTTATCGGTTAGCGGGAGGATCACAGATACGCAGTATTTT. The chain has TRBV28 and TRBJ2-3; 10 positions match TRBD2. V dropped 1 base and J dropped 2; count of bases not matched to a gene: 6. CDR1 and CDR2 (germline): MDHEN, SYDVKM. This CDR3 is built from 17 residues.

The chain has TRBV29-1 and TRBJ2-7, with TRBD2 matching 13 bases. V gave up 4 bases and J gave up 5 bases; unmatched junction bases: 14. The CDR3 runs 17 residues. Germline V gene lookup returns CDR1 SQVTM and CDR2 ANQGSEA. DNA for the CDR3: TGCAGCGTTGTTGGACTAGCGGGAGAATGGTCCTATGACGAGCAGTACTTC. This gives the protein CSVVGLAGEWSYDEQYF.

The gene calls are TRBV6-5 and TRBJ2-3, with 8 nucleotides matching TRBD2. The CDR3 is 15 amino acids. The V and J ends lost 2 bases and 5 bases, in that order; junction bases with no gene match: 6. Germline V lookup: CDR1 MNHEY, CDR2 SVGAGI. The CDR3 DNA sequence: TGTGCCAGCAGTTACGACCCCACTAGCGGAGATACGCAGTATTTT. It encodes CASSYDPTSGDTQYF.

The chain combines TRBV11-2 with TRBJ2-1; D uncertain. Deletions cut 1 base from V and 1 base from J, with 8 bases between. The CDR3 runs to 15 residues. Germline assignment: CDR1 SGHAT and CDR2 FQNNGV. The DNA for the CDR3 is TGTGCCAGCAGCTTAGCAGCGCCGTCCTACAATGAGCAGTTCTTC. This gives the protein CASSLAAPSYNEQFF.

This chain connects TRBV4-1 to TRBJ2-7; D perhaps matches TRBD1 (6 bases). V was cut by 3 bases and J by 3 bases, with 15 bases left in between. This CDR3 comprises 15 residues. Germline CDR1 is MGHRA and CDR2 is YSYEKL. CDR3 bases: TGCGCCAGCAGCCAGCTACAGGGAATTAACTACGAGCAGTACTTC. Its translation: CASSQLQGINYEQYF.

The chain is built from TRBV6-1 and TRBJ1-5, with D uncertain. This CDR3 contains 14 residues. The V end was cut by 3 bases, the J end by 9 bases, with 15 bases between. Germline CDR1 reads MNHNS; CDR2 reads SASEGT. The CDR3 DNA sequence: TGTGCCAGCAGTGACGACGGAGAGATACGGCCCCAGCATTTT. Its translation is CASSDDGEIRPQHF.

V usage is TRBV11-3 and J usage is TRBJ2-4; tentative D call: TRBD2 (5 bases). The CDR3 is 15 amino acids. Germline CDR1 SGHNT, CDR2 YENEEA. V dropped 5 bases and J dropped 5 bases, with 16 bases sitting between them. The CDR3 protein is CASSRSGLKENIQYF. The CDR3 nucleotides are TGTGCCAGCAGCAGGAGCGGCCTCAAAGAAAACATTCAGTACTTC.

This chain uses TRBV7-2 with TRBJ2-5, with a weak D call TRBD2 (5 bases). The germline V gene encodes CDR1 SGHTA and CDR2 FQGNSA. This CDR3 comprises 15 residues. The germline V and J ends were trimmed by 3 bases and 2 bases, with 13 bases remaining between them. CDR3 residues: CASSFRSGIQETQYF. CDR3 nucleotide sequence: TGTGCCAGCAGCTTTAGGTCGGGGATTCAAGAGACCCAGTACTTC.

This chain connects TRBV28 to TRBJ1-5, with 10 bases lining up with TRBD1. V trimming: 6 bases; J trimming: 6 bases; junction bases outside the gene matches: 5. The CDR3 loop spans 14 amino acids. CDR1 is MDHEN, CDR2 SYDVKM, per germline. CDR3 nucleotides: TGTGCCAGCAGGGCCGGGACAGGGGTTCAGCCCCAGCATTTT. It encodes CASRAGTGVQPQHF.

CDR3 loop: CASSFERERGTGELFF. The CDR3 region has the DNA TGTGCCAGCAGCTTTGAAAGGGAGCGGGGCACCGGGGAGCTGTTTTTT. The gene calls are TRBV7-3 and TRBJ2-2, with 7 bases lining up with TRBD2. Germline values: CDR1 SGHTA, CDR2 FQGTGA. V trimming: 3 bases; J trimming: 4 bases; junction bases outside the gene matches: 8. The CDR3 sequence is 16 residues long.

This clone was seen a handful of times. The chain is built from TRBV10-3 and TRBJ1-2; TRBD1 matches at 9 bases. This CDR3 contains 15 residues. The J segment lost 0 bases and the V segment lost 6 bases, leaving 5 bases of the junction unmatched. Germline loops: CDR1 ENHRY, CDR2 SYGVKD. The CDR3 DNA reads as TGTGCCATCAGGGTCGGACAGGGGCCTAACTATGGCTACACCTTC. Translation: CAIRVGQGPNYGYTF.

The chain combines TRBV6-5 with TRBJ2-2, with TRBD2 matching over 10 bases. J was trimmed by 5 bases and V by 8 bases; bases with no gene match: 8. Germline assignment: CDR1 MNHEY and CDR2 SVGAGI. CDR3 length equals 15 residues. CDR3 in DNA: TGTGCCAGCCGATCTAGCGGGAGTGGAACCGGGGAGCTGTTTTTT. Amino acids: CASRSSGSGTGELFF.